Included here is one T cell receptor beta chain sequence, with context. Its specificity is not known. This specimen belongs to a study of response to subunit inactivated influenza vaccine. Study-level results: It was suggested by the authors that few new T cells are recruited by each seasonal influenza vaccination.

The CDR3 sequence is 16 residues long. The ends lost 5 bases at V and 5 bases at J; junction bases unmatched: 13. A single record per CDR3 protein comes from TCRdb applying MiXCR to the RT-PCR reads. Here the sample spans some 500,000 distinct CDR3 sequences, less than 30% being singletons. Here the sequenced sample was CD4+ T cells sorted from PBMCs, taken 5 to 6 days after vaccination. The origin of this receptor is a man between 45 and 60 years old who received an inactivated influenza vaccine. This sequence joins TRBV12-3 or TRBV12-4 and TRBJ2-3, with 7 bases matching TRBD1. The CDR3 DNA is TGTGCCAGCAGTCCTAGGCCGGGGACAGAAAAAGATACGCAGTATTTT. The encoded protein is CASSPRPGTEKDTQYF.